The 20 T cell receptor beta chains below come from one sample, sequenced in a study of T cell changes during pregnancy in multiple sclerosis. Some clones are missing from TCRdb's copy, which holds only in-frame ones; the method was immunoSEQ multiplex PCR. The table has about 56,000 clones, nearly 95% seen once. The sample here was CD4+ T cells from peripheral blood mononuclear cells, taken in the third trimester of pregnancy. Receptors originate from a female donor with multiple sclerosis, enrolled in a pregnancy study.

The chain links TRBV6-6 to TRBJ1-2; 8 bases align to TRBD1. The germline V gene encodes CDR1 MNHNY and CDR2 SVGAGI (reference sequence). V lost 6 bases to trimming and J lost 8 bases; unmatched junction nucleotides: 14. The CDR3 runs 15 residues. CDR3 region: CASRESGTGSSGYTF. The CDR3 nucleotides read TGTGCCAGCAGGGAATCCGGGACAGGAAGTTCGGGCTACACCTTC.

This chain links TRBV7-2 with TRBJ2-5, with D possibly TRBD2 on 6 matching bases. This CDR3 spans 13 amino acids. The ends were cut back, 5 bases at V and 4 bases at J, with 11 bases in the middle. Germline V gene data show CDR1 as SGHTA and CDR2 as FQGNSA. This CDR3 reads CASSRTGGETQYF. CDR3 coding DNA: TGTGCCAGCAGCAGGACCGGGGGAGAGACCCAGTACTTC.

V and J are TRBV30 and TRBJ2-2, with D unresolved. CDR1 and CDR2 (germline): GTSNPN, SVGIG (reference sequence). The V gene lost 0 bases and the J gene lost 2 bases, with 13 bases spanning the gap. The CDR3 is 16 residues long. The CDR3, as DNA: TGTGCCTGGAGTGTACTCAAGAGCTCAAACACCGGGGAGCTGTTTTTT. Residues: CAWSVLKSSNTGELFF. Complete variable domain (other parts from reference TRBV30 and TRBJ2-2): SQTIHQWPATLVQPVGSPLSLECTVEGTSNPNLYWYRQAAGRGLQLLFYSVGIGQISSEVPQNLSASRPQDRQFILSSKKLLLSDSGFYLCAWSVLKSSNTGELFFGEGSRLTVL.

V gene TRBV13 combines with J gene TRBJ1-2; D is possibly TRBD1 (5 bases). Germline V gene data show CDR1 as PRHDT and CDR2 as FYEKMQ (reference sequence). V was cut by 2 bases and J by 3 bases, with 10 bases left in between. The CDR3 consists of 14 residues. The chain's CDR3 is CASSLRQGYYGYTF. The CDR3 bases are TGTGCCAGCAGCTTACGTCAGGGCTACTATGGCTACACCTTC.

This clone was counted once. The chain has TRBV11-2 and TRBJ2-5, with TRBD2 matching 12 bases. J gave up 5 bases and V 1 base, and 8 bases lay outside the gene matches. The germline CDR1 and CDR2 sequences are SGHAT and FQNNGV. The CDR3 extends over 17 amino acids. CDR3 DNA sequence: TGTGCCAGCAGCTTAGGGGCTAGCGGGGGGGCCGCGGAGACCCAGTACTTC. The encoded protein is CASSLGASGGAAETQYF.

The chain joins TRBV5-1 to TRBJ2-5; a weak D match, TRBD1 (7 bases). The germline V gene has CDR1 SGHRS and CDR2 YFSETQ. V was trimmed by 6 bases and J by 5 bases, leaving 20 bases between them. The CDR3 spans 15 residues. In nucleotides, the CDR3 is TGCGCCAGCAACTCAGGGGGGTCAGGGATGGAGACCCAGTACTTC. It specifies CASNSGGSGMETQYF.

CDR3 nucleotide sequence: TGTGCCAGCAGCCTGGGGCGGTTCAATGAAAAACTGTTTTTT. This codes for CASSLGRFNEKLFF. This chain links TRBV7-2 with TRBJ1-4; possibly TRBD1 for D (5 bases). This CDR3 contains 14 residues. Between the trimmed V and J ends, which lost 5 bases and 5 bases, there was a span of 12 bases. The germline gives CDR1 SGHTA, CDR2 FQGNSA.

J is TRBJ1-4 and V is TRBV6-5; D gene uncertain. The length of the CDR3 is 14 residues. The V end was cut by 6 bases, the J end by 8 bases, with 16 bases between. Per the germline V gene, CDR1 is MNHEY and CDR2 is SVGAGI. CDR3 loop: CASRDRRVGEKLFF. The CDR3 nucleotides are TGTGCCAGCAGGGATCGGCGGGTTGGAGAAAAACTGTTTTTT.

The chain employs TRBV10-3 and TRBJ1-5, with D unclear. CDR1 ENHRY and CDR2 SYGVKD come from the germline V gene. Trimming removed 4 bases from V and 6 bases from J, with 13 bases in between. This CDR3 comprises 14 residues. CDR3 DNA: TGTGCCATCAGTGTGGGCGGGGTCGCTCAGCCCCAGCATTTT. It is translated as CAISVGGVAQPQHF.

The chain employs TRBV5-1 and TRBJ2-5, with D perhaps TRBD1 (6 bases). This CDR3 contains 15 residues. Germline CDR1 SGHRS, CDR2 YFSETQ. The ends were cut back, 0 bases at V and 1 base at J, with 10 bases in the middle. The CDR3 loop reads CASSLEGHGQETQYF. The CDR3 DNA reads TGCGCCAGCAGCTTGGAGGGACACGGCCAAGAGACCCAGTACTTC.

V and J are TRBV4-1 and TRBJ1-6; D remains ambiguous. The germline V gene encodes CDR1 MGHRA and CDR2 YSYEKL. The CDR3 consists of 15 residues. Trimming took off 0 bases at V and 8 bases at J, with 11 bases between the two ends. CDR3 DNA sequence: TGCGCCAGCAGCCAAGATTCTAACAGAGATTCACCCCTCCACTTT. This codes for CASSQDSNRDSPLHF.

The V gene is TRBV7-2, the J gene TRBJ2-5, with TRBD2 as a possible D gene (6 bases). The ends were cut back, 5 bases at V and 0 bases at J, with 10 bases in the middle. The CDR3 spans 14 residues. The germline CDR1 and CDR2 sequences are SGHTA and FQGNSA. CDR3 in DNA: TGTGCCAGCAGCGGCCGGGACTACCAAGAGACCCAGTACTTC. Its translation: CASSGRDYQETQYF.

The gene calls are TRBV18 and TRBJ1-5, with D hard to call. Germline loops: CDR1 KGHSH, CDR2 LQKENI. The V end lost 2 bases, the J end lost 3 bases, and 11 bases lay between the germline ends. CDR3 size: 15 residues. CDR3 DNA: TGTGCCAGCTCACCAACGCAGGCCACCAATCAGCCCCAGCATTTT. It specifies CASSPTQATNQPQHF.

V and J are TRBV5-1 and TRBJ2-4; D is perhaps TRBD1 (6 bases). This CDR3 spans 15 amino acids. CDR1 is SGHRS and CDR2 is YFSETQ in the germline V gene. Trimming took 0 bases from V and 2 from J, leaving 9 bases between them. The CDR3 bases are TGCGCCAGCAGCTTGGAACAGGGTTCCAAAAACATTCAGTACTTC. Encoded protein: CASSLEQGSKNIQYF.

This clone is a singleton in its sample. The CDR3 region is CASSQAVFTDTQYF. CDR3 nucleotide sequence: TGTGCCAGCAGCCAAGCAGTTTTCACAGATACGCAGTATTTT. The chain combines TRBV4-2 with TRBJ2-3; D unclear. Trimming left V 1 base short and J 2 bases short, with 7 bases between. Germline CDR1 reads LGHNA; CDR2 reads YNFKEQ. The CDR3 runs 14 residues.

The chain combines TRBV19 with TRBJ2-7, with 8 bases aligning to TRBD2. This CDR3 comprises 14 residues. Trimming took 3 bases from V and 3 from J; bases not matched to a gene: 4. Germline values: CDR1 LNHDA, CDR2 SQIVND (reference sequence). The DNA for the CDR3 is TGTGCCAGTAGTATCCCCGGGACTAGCTACGAGCAGTACTTC. Protein: CASSIPGTSYEQYF.

The chain recombines TRBV10-2 with TRBJ2-1; 9 bases fit TRBD2. Germline V gene lookup returns CDR1 WSHSY and CDR2 SAAADI. The J segment lost 8 bases and the V segment lost 0 bases, leaving 11 bases of the junction unmatched. CDR3 size: 17 residues. The CDR3 DNA reads as TGCGCCAGCAGTGAGTCGTATGGGACTAGCTATGGGGATGAGCAGTTCTTC. Its protein is CASSESYGTSYGDEQFF.

The gene calls are TRBV7-9 and TRBJ1-4; 8 bases are a match to TRBD1. This CDR3 comprises 15 residues. V shed 4 bases and J 8 bases; nucleotides not matched to a gene: 9. The germline V gene encodes CDR1 SEHNR and CDR2 FQNEAQ (reference sequence). CDR3 coding DNA: TGTGCCAGCAGCTGGACCCAGGGGGCGGACGAAAAACTGTTTTTT. It specifies CASSWTQGADEKLFF.

The chain couples TRBV5-1 to TRBJ2-3, with 8 positions matching TRBD2. V shed 0 bases and J 1 base; nucleotides not matched to a gene: 4. The CDR3 totals 16 residues. Germline values: CDR1 SGHRS, CDR2 YFSETQ. CDR3 bases: TGCGCCAGCAGCTTGGCGGGGGGGGCGGGCACAGATACGCAGTATTTT. This gives the protein CASSLAGGAGTDTQYF.

This clone was recorded only once. V gene TRBV7-2 combines with J gene TRBJ2-1; 8 bases fit TRBD1. This CDR3 has 16 residues. The V segment lost 4 bases and the J segment 10 bases; nucleotides outside the gene matches: 15. The germline gives CDR1 SGHTA, CDR2 FQGNSA. CDR3 sequence: CASSYKRWTTGVEQFF. The CDR3 DNA reads TGTGCCAGCAGCTATAAAAGGTGGACGACAGGGGTCGAGCAGTTCTTC. Variable domain in full (rest from reference TRBV7-2 and TRBJ2-1): GAGVSQSPSNKVTEKGKDVELRCDPISGHTALYWYRQSLGQGLEFLIYFQGNSAPDKSGLPSDRFSAERTGGSVSTLTIQRTQQEDSAVYLCASSYKRWTTGVEQFFGPGTRLTVL.